Given below is one T cell receptor beta chain in context. Sample barcodes and UMIs were carried by the TCR alpha and TCR beta cDNA libraries that 5'RACE generated with constant-segment primers. A single record per CDR3 protein comes from TCRdb applying MiXCR to the 5' RACE reads. The sample consists of some 130,000 distinct CDR3 sequences, approximately 15% of them appearing once. V was trimmed by 0 bases and J by 2 bases, leaving 16 bases between them. This CDR3 has 17 residues. The V gene's germline CDR1 is SGHRS and CDR2 YFSETQ. The sample originates from a study of T-cell memory formation after mild COVID-19.

The specimen sequenced was PBMCs or a T cell subset sorted from them (not recorded which). This sequence was found in a man younger than 30 who had mild COVID-19 (a few samples of this study predate the infection). Cell type and time point are not known. The chain recombines TRBV5-1 with TRBJ2-3; possible D gene TRBD2, 6 bases. In DNA, the CDR3 is TGCGCCAGCAGCTTGGCCCGCGGAGCGGGTGACACAGATACGCAGTATTTT. It encodes CASSLARGAGDTDTQYF.